Here is one T cell receptor beta chain with its context. What it recognizes is unknown. The sample comes from a study of early T cells in non-severe SARS-CoV-2 infection. About the study: Whole-blood bulk RNA, unsorted, was sequenced, and chains were unpaired.

The CDR3 loop spans 15 amino acids. Trimming removed 4 bases at V and 0 bases at J, with 11 bases between. The germline V gene encodes CDR1 SGHTS and CDR2 YDEGEE. Attached unique molecular identifiers marked individual cDNA molecules. TCRdb called the 5' RACE reads again in MiXCR, with one record for every CDR3 protein. The sample contains fewer than 80,000 distinct CDR3 sequences, roughly 9.4% of which appear only once. Whole-study findings and limits: Matching results from VDJdb favored anti-spike CD8 responses, leaving private and CD4 specificities undetected.

The chain combines TRBV5-8 with TRBJ2-1, with TRBD1 as a possible D gene (6 bases). Sequences were obtained from whole blood. The receptor's source is an adult who was a healthcare worker with PCR-confirmed SARS-CoV-2 infection or an uninfected control (not recorded which). The CDR3 sequence: CASSRGQSSYNEQFF. The CDR3 DNA sequence: TGTGCCAGCAGCCGGGGACAAAGCTCCTACAATGAGCAGTTCTTC.